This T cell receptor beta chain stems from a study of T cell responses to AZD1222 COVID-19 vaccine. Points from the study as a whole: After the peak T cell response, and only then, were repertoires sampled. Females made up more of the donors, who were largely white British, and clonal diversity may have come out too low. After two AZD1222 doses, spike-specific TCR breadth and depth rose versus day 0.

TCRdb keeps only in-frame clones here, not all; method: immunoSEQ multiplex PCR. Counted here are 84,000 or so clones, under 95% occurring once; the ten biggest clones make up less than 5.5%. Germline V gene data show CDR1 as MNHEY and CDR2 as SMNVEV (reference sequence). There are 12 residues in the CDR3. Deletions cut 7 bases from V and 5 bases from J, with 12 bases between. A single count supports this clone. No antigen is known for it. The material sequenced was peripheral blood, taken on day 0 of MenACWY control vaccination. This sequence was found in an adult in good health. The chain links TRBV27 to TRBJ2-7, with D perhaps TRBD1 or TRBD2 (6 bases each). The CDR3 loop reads CASTGASDEQYF. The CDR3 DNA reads TGTGCCAGCACGGGGGCTAGTGACGAGCAGTACTTC.